These 19 T cell receptor beta chains came from one sample sequenced in a study of CD8+ T cells in alopecia areata. As the sequencing template, cDNA was produced by extracting RNA and reverse transcribing it. TCRdb's table, derived via immunoSEQ multiplex PCR, lists solely in-frame clones and lacks some. The sample records around 190,000 clones, roughly three fifths being singletons. Sequencing used CD8+ T cells sorted from blood. The receptor source for this set is a human donor in good health.

This clone was observed once. J is TRBJ2-5 and V is TRBV20-1; D may be TRBD1 (5 bases). The CDR3 contains 11 residues. Germline values: CDR1 DFQATT, CDR2 SNEGSKA (reference sequence). The CDR3 spells CTIGDGETQYF. CDR3 nucleotides: TGCACCATAGGGGATGGCGAGACCCAGTACTTC.

The chain has TRBV5-6 and TRBJ2-1; D is perhaps TRBD2 (5 bases). The CDR3 has 11 residues. Per the germline V gene, CDR1 is SGHDT and CDR2 is YYEEEE. Trimming shortened V by 10 bases and J by 6 bases, and 11 bases separated the two germline ends. The CDR3 is CASDGSNEQFF. CDR3 DNA sequence: TGTGCCTCCGATGGGAGCAATGAGCAGTTCTTC.

This clone has just a few counts. This chain links TRBV21-1 with TRBJ2-7; the table assigns TRBD2, which was not confirmed against the DNA. TRBV21-1 is flagged as a pseudogene. This CDR3 comprises 11 residues. The CDR3 sequence: CASSNFHEQYF. Here the CDR3 DNA reads TGTGCCAGCAGCAACTTCCACGAGCAGTACTTC.

The V gene is TRBV29-1, the J gene TRBJ2-1, with TRBD2 matching 13 bases. Germline lookup yields CDR1 SQVTM and CDR2 ANQGSEA. Germline trimming cut 1 base from V and 8 bases from J; bases unmatched to any gene: 2. The CDR3 runs to 14 residues. This chain's CDR3 is CSVEGLAGGYEQFF. The CDR3 nucleotides are TGCAGCGTTGAAGGACTAGCGGGGGGCTATGAGCAGTTCTTC.

With regard to this clone: The germline gene is not matched at one end of the junction; a read error may be the cause. CDR3 sequence: CASSQGPSYNSPLHF. The CDR3 nucleotides read TGCGCCAGCAGCCAAGGACCTTCCTACAATTCACCCCTCCACTTT. V gene TRBV4-1 combines with J gene TRBJ1-6; D gene ambiguous. Germline V gene lookup returns CDR1 MGHRA and CDR2 YSYEKL. The CDR3 has 15 amino acids.

This sequence joins TRBV23-1 and TRBJ2-5; TRBD1 might be the D (5 bases). TRBV23-1 is classed as an ORF, of uncertain function. Trimming shortened V by 0 bases and J by 2 bases, and 10 bases separated the two germline ends. The CDR3 extends over 15 amino acids. CDR3 sequence: CASSQSDDSQETQYF. The CDR3 coding sequence is TGCGCCAGCAGTCAATCTGACGACAGTCAAGAGACCCAGTACTTC.

The V and J genes are TRBV11-2 and TRBJ1-1; D unresolved. Deletions cut 6 bases from V and 0 bases from J, with 11 bases between. Germline CDR1 SGHAT, CDR2 FQNNGV. The CDR3 loop spans 14 amino acids. The CDR3 DNA is TGTGCCAGCAGTTATTACAGCATGAACACTGAAGCTTTCTTT. Amino acids: CASSYYSMNTEAFF.

J is TRBJ2-7 and V is TRBV7-9; D may be TRBD1 (5 bases). The CDR3 consists of 14 residues. The germline V gene has CDR1 SEHNR and CDR2 FQNEAQ (reference sequence). V was clipped by 5 bases and J by 2 bases, with 13 bases between them. CDR3 in DNA: TGTGCCAGCAGCCCGCACGACAGCACCTACGAGCAGTACTTC. Protein: CASSPHDSTYEQYF.

With respect to this clone: Other DNA sequences in the sample encode the same CDR3. The V gene is TRBV11-2, the J gene TRBJ2-5; D not certain. The length of the CDR3 is 11 residues. From germline, CDR1 is SGHAT and CDR2 FQNNGV. Trimming left V 1 base short and J 5 bases short, with 2 bases between. In DNA, the CDR3 is TGTGCCAGCAGCTTAGGGGAGACCCAGTACTTC. Translating it yields CASSLGETQYF.

The rearrangement uses TRBV11-2 and TRBJ1-4; 9 bases are shared with TRBD1. Germline values: CDR1 SGHAT, CDR2 FQNNGV. The CDR3 runs to 18 residues. Unmatched junction bases numbered 11, after V lost 6 bases and J lost 0 bases. CDR3 protein: CASSSVGQGATTNEKLFF. The CDR3 DNA reads TGTGCCAGCAGTAGTGTGGGACAGGGAGCCACAACTAATGAAAAACTGTTTTTT.

This clone was counted a few times. V usage is TRBV29-1 and J usage is TRBJ1-2, with TRBD1 matching 7 bases. CDR1 and CDR2 (germline): SQVTM, ANQGSEA. There are 13 residues in the CDR3. The V and J ends lost 7 bases and 2 bases, in that order; junction bases with no gene match: 7. DNA of the CDR3: TGCAGCGCCCCCCTGGGACAGAACTATGGCTACACCTTC. As protein: CSAPLGQNYGYTF.

The V gene is TRBV2, the J gene TRBJ2-3; no firm D call. The CDR3 consists of 14 residues. With 6 bases removed from V and 4 bases from J, the gap between germline ends came to 14 bases. Germline V gives CDR1 SNHLY, CDR2 FYNNEI. CDR3 sequence reads: CASSRPEGADTQYF. The CDR3 nucleotides are TGTGCCAGCAGCCGACCCGAAGGCGCAGATACGCAGTATTTT. Filled out from reference TRBV2 and TRBJ2-3, the complete variable domain reads EPEVTQTPSHQVTQMGQEVILRCVPISNHLYFYWYRQILGQKVEFLVSFYNNEISEKSEIFDDQFSVERPDGSNFTLKIRSTKLEDSAMYFCASSRPEGADTQYFGPGTRLTVL.

The chain carries TRBV19 and TRBJ2-2; D is unclear. There are 15 residues in the CDR3. Trimming took 1 base from V and 7 from J, leaving 13 bases between them. Germline CDR1 LNHDA, CDR2 SQIVND (reference sequence). As DNA, the CDR3 is TGTGCCAGTAGTATAGCCACTCTCCTGATCGGGGAGCTGTTTTTT. Amino acids: CASSIATLLIGELFF.

The chain is built from TRBV6-5 and TRBJ2-2; D is ambiguous. V dropped 2 bases and J dropped 10 bases, with 5 bases sitting between them. CDR1 is MNHEY, CDR2 SVGAGI, per germline. There are 11 residues in the CDR3. The CDR3 region has the DNA TGTGCCAGCAGTTACGGGAAGGAGCTGTTTTTT. Residues: CASSYGKELFF.

This clone showed up just a few times. The chain couples TRBV10-3 to TRBJ1-1, with D perhaps matching TRBD1 (5 bases). The CDR3 consists of 15 residues. The ends were cut back, 4 bases at V and 0 bases at J, with 12 bases in the middle. Germline V gene lookup returns CDR1 ENHRY and CDR2 SYGVKD. The CDR3 here is CAISALGDMNTEAFF. CDR3 nucleotides: TGTGCCATCAGTGCTCTGGGGGATATGAACACTGAAGCTTTCTTT.

The V gene is TRBV2, the J gene TRBJ1-4; D remains ambiguous. From germline, CDR1 is SNHLY and CDR2 FYNNEI. V dropped 7 bases and J dropped 7 bases, with 7 bases sitting between them. The CDR3 spans 11 residues. The CDR3 sequence is CASMIGEKLFF. The CDR3 coding sequence is TGTGCCAGCATGATAGGTGAAAAACTGTTTTTT.

A few counts support this clone. V is TRBV18 and J is TRBJ2-5; D unresolved. The DNA end is a closer match to TRBJ2-7, so the J assignment may be wrong. Germline V gene lookup returns CDR1 KGHSH and CDR2 LQKENI. This CDR3 region has 13 residues. CDR3 region: CASSPGPQAEQYF. In DNA, the CDR3 is TGTGCCAGCTCACCTGGACCCCAGGCCGAGCAGTACTTC.

The J gene is TRBJ1-2, the V gene TRBV29-1; D ambiguous. CDR1 SQVTM and CDR2 ANQGSEA come from the germline V gene. The CDR3 contains 14 residues. V was shortened by 0 bases and J by 4 bases, with 12 bases between the two germline ends. The DNA of the CDR3 is TGCAGCGTTGAAGATCCCAGGCCTGCCTATGGCTACACCTTC. Translated, it gives CSVEDPRPAYGYTF.

Remarks on this clone: Other nucleotide sequences in the sample specify the same CDR3. The DNA of the CDR3 is TGCGCCAGCAGCACGGGACTAGCGGGTCAAGAGACCCAGTACTTC. It encodes CASSTGLAGQETQYF. V gene TRBV5-1 combines with J gene TRBJ2-5; TRBD2 matches 12 bases. V lost 4 bases to trimming and J lost 2 bases; unmatched junction nucleotides: 3. The CDR3 contains 15 residues. Germline-derived CDR1 and CDR2 are SGHRS and YFSETQ. Full variable domain (outside the CDR3, taken from reference TRBV5-1 and TRBJ2-5): KAGVTQTPRYLIKTRGQQVTLSCSPISGHRSVSWYQQTPGQGLQFLFEYFSETQRNKGNFPGRFSGRQFSNSRSEMNVSTLELGDSALYLCASSTGLAGQETQYFGPGTRLLVL.